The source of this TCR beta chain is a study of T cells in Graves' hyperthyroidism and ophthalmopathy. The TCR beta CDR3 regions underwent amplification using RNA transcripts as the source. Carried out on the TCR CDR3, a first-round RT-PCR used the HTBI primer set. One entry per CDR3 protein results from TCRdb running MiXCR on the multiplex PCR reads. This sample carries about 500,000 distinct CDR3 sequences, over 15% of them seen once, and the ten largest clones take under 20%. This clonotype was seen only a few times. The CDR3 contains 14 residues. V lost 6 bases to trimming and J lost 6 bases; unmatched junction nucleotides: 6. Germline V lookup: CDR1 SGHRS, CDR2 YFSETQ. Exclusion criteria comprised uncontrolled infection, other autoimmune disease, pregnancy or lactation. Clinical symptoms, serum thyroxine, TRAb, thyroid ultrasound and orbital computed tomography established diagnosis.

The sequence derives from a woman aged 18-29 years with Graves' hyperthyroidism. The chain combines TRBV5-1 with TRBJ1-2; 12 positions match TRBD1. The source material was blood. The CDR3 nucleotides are TGCGCCAGCAATAGGGACAGGGGGCGCGATGGCTACACCTTC. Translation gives CASNRDRGRDGYTF.